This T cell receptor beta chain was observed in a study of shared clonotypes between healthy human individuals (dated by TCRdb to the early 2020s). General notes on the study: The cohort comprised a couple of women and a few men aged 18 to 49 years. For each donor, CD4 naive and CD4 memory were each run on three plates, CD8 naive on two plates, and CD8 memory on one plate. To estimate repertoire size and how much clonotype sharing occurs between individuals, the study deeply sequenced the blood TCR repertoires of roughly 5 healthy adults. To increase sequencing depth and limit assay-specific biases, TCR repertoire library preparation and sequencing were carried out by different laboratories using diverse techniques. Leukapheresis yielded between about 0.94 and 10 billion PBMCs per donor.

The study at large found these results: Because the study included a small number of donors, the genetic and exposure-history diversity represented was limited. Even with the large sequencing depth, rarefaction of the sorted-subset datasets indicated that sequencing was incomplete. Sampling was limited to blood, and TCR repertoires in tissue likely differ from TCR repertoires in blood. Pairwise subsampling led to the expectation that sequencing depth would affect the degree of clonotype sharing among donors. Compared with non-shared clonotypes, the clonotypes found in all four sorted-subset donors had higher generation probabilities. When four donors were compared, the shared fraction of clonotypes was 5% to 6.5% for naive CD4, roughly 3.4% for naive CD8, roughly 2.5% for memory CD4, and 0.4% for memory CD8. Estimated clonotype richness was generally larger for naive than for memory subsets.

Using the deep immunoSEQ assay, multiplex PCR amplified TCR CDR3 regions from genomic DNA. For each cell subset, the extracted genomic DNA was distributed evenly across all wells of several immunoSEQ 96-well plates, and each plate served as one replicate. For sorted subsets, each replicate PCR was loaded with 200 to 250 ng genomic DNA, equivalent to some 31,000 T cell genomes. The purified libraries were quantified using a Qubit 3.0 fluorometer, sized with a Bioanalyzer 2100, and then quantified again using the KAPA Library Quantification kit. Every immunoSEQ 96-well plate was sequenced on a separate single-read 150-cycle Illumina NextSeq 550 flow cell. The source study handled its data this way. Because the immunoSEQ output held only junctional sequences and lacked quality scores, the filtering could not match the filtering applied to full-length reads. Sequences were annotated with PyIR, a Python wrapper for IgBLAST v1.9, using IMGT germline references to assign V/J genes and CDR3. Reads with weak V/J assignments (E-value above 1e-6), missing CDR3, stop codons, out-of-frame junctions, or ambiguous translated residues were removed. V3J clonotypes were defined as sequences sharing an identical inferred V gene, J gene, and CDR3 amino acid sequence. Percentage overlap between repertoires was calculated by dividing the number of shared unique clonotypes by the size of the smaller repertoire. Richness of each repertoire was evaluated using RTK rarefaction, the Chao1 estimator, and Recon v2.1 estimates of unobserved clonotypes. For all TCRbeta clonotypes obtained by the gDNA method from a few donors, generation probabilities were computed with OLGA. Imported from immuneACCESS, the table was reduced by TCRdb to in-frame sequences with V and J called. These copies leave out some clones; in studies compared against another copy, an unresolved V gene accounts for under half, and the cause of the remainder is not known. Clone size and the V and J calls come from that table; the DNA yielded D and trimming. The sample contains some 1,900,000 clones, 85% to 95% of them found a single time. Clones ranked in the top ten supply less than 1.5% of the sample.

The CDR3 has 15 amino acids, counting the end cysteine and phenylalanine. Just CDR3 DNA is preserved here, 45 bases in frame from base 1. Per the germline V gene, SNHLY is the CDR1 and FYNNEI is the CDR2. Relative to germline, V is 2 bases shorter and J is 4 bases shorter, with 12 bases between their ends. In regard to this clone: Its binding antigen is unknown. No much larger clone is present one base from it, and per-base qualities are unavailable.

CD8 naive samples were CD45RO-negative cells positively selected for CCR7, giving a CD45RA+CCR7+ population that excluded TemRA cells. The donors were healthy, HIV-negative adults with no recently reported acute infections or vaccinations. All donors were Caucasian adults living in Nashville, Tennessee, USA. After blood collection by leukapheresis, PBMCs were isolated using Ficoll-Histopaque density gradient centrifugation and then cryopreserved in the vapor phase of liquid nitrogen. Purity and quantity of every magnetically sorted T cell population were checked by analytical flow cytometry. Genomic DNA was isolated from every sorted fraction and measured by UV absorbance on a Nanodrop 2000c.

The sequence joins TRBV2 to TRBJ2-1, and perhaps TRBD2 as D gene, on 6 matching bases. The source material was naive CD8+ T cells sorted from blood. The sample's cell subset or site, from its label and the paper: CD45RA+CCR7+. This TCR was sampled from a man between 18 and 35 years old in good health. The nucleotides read TGTGCCAGCAGTGAAATGGGGGGAACGTACAATGAGCAGTTCTTC. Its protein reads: CASSEMGGTYNEQFF.